The 2 T cell receptor beta chains below come from one sample, sequenced in a study of CD8 T cells in Susac syndrome. Random-hexamer reverse transcription was applied to about 0.5 to 1 ug RNA. Via MiXCR, TCRdb re-called the immunoSEQ multiplex PCR reads, giving one row per CDR3 protein. In the table there are 330,000 or so distinct CDR3 sequences, approximately 85% of which are singletons. Sequencing was carried out using CD8+ T cells from PBMCs. The receptor set was obtained from a human donor with multiple sclerosis.

The chain has TRBV5-4 and TRBJ2-1; the D is unclear. With 2 bases removed from V and 3 bases from J, the gap between germline ends came to 9 bases. CDR1 is SGHNT, CDR2 YYREEE, per germline (reference sequence). This CDR3 is built from 14 residues. CDR3 sequence (DNA): TGTGCCAGCAGCTTTTTAGGGAACTACAATGAGCAGTTCTTC. This encodes CASSFLGNYNEQFF.

The gene calls are TRBV28 and TRBJ2-7; perhaps TRBD2 as D (6 bases). The CDR3 consists of 18 residues. CDR1 is MDHEN, CDR2 SYDVKM, per germline. V lost 6 bases to trimming and J lost 2 bases, with 26 bases between them. CDR3 DNA sequence: TGTGCCAGCAGCCCTTTCTACTATCCCACTAGCACTACCTACGAGCAGTACTTC. Translated: CASSPFYYPTSTTYEQYF.